The 12 T cell receptor beta chains below were found in one sample sequenced in a study of T cell responses to AZD1222 COVID-19 vaccine (dated by TCRdb to about 2021). The sample's time point label, decoded: baseline before first vaccination. The library was prepared using the immunoSEQ multiplex PCR assay. Here the immuneACCESS table is served through TCRdb, limited to in-frame sequences with V and J called. Missing clones are a known gap in these copies; in checked studies unresolved V genes cover under half, and the rest lacks a known reason. The sample data list 140,000 to 150,000 clones, and 75% to 95% of these were observed just once. 1.4% to 1.5% of the sample is in the top ten clones. The sequencing here drew on peripheral blood, taken on day 0 of AZD1222 vaccination. The receptors originated from an adult in good health.

In the case of this clone: Different DNA sequences within this sample yield the same CDR3. The gene calls are TRBV20-1 and TRBJ2-5; D not resolved. Germline V lookup: CDR1 DFQATT, CDR2 SNEGSKA (reference sequence). With 5 bases removed from V and 2 bases from J, the gap between germline ends came to 6 bases. The CDR3 loop spans 11 amino acids. The CDR3 sequence: CSAGGQETQYF. The CDR3 region has the DNA TGCAGTGCTGGCGGACAAGAGACCCAGTACTTC.

The gene calls are TRBV18 and TRBJ1-1; 7 nucleotides line up with TRBD1. V shed 0 bases and J 3 bases; nucleotides not matched to a gene: 10. The CDR3 covers 17 residues. Germline values: CDR1 KGHSH, CDR2 LQKENI. The CDR3 DNA sequence: TGTGCCAGCTCACCACCGACAGGGTCGTCTGGGGACACTGAAGCTTTCTTT. This gives the protein CASSPPTGSSGDTEAFF.

Of note for this clone: Other DNA sequences of this sample code for an identical CDR3. CDR3 nucleotides: TGTGCCAGTAGTCAGGACCGCAATCAGCCCCAGCATTTT. Amino acids: CASSQDRNQPQHF. The chain couples TRBV19 to TRBJ1-5; D not certain. The CDR3 loop spans 13 amino acids. Germline V lookup: CDR1 LNHDA, CDR2 SQIVND (reference sequence). V lost 5 bases, J lost 2 bases, and 7 bases lay in between.

The table lists this clone with a count of one. The chain has TRBV18 and TRBJ2-3; 7 nucleotides match TRBD2. CDR1 and CDR2 from the germline V gene are KGHSH and LQKENI. Germline trimming cut 4 bases from V and 4 bases from J; bases unmatched to any gene: 2. The CDR3 has 13 residues. The CDR3, as DNA: TGTGCCAGCTCACGGGAGGGGTCAGATACGCAGTATTTT. This encodes CASSREGSDTQYF.

The J gene is TRBJ2-7, the V gene TRBV10-3, with D perhaps TRBD1 or TRBD2 (5 bases each). The CDR3 totals 14 residues. Germline CDR1 and CDR2: ENHRY and SYGVKD. Trimming took 5 bases from V and 3 from J, leaving 14 bases between them. The CDR3 protein is CAISPGPGVYEQYF. For the CDR3, the DNA is TGTGCCATCAGTCCGGGACCTGGAGTCTACGAGCAGTACTTC.

The chain has TRBV20-1 and TRBJ2-3, with 16 bases identical to TRBD2. V lost 3 bases, J lost 2 bases, and 8 bases stayed unmatched. The CDR3 has 18 amino acids. Germline lookup yields CDR1 DFQATT and CDR2 SNEGSKA (reference sequence). DNA of the CDR3: TGCAGTGCTAGTCCGGGACTAGCGGGAGGGGTATTCACAGATACGCAGTATTTT. This translates into CSASPGLAGGVFTDTQYF.

As to this clone: The germline gene is not matched at one end of the junction; a read error may be the cause. The chain recombines TRBV6-2 or TRBV6-3 with TRBJ1-6; D not certain. CDR3 length: 11 amino acids. Germline-derived CDR1 and CDR2 are MNHEY and SVGEGT. The CDR3 region is CASSYNSPLHF. As DNA, the CDR3 is TGTGCCAGCAGTTATAACTCACCCCTCCACTTT.

The chain carries TRBV19 and TRBJ2-7; perhaps TRBD1 as D (6 bases). The CDR3 length is 14 residues. Per the germline V gene, CDR1 is LNHDA and CDR2 is SQIVND (reference sequence). The ends were cut back, 4 bases at V and 5 bases at J, with 15 bases in the middle. The DNA for the CDR3 is TGTGCCAGTAGTACACAGGGAGCCCGTGACGAGCAGTACTTC. As protein: CASSTQGARDEQYF.

The rearrangement links TRBV12-5 to TRBJ2-1, with D uncertain. The CDR3 is made up of 12 amino acids. The germline V gene encodes CDR1 LGHNT and CDR2 FRNRAP. The germline V and J ends were trimmed by 3 bases and 9 bases, with 9 bases remaining between them. In DNA, the CDR3 is TGTGCTAGTGGTTTCGGGTTCGGTGAGCAGTTCTTC. This sequence encodes CASGFGFGEQFF.

The chain carries TRBV7-3 and TRBJ2-2, with TRBD2 as a possible D gene (6 bases). V lost 5 bases and J 8 bases, leaving 15 bases between the germline ends. Germline V gene sequence: CDR1 SGHTA, CDR2 FQGTGA. This CDR3 is 14 amino acids long. CDR3 coding DNA: TGTGCCAGCAGCCCCGTCGGAGGGACTGGGGAGCTGTTTTTT. Translated: CASSPVGGTGELFF.

The V and J genes are TRBV4-1 and TRBJ2-7; D gene uncertain. The length of the CDR3 is 14 residues. The germline V and J ends were trimmed by 3 bases and 0 bases, with 9 bases remaining between them. Germline CDR1 MGHRA, CDR2 YSYEKL. CDR3 sequence: CASSQADSSYEQYF. In DNA form, the CDR3 reads TGCGCCAGCAGCCAGGCAGATAGCTCCTACGAGCAGTACTTC.

The chain links TRBV28 to TRBJ1-2; D remains ambiguous. V lost 2 bases and J lost 1, with 11 bases in between. The germline V gene has CDR1 MDHEN and CDR2 SYDVKM. The CDR3 covers 15 residues. CDR3 bases: TGTGCCAGCAGTTTACCGGGCTCCATTAACTATGGCTACACCTTC. It yields the protein CASSLPGSINYGYTF.